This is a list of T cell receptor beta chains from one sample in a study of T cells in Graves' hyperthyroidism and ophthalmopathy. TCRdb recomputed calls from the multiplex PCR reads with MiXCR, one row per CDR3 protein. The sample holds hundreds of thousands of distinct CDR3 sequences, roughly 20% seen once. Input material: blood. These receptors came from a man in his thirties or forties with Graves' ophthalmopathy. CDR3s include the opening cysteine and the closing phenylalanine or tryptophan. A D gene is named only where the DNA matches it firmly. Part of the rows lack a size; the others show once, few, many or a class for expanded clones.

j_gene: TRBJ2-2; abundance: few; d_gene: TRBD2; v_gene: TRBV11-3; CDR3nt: TGTGCCAGCAGCACGGGGGGGGGACTGAACACCGGGGAGCTGTTTTTT; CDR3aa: CASSTGGGLNTGELFF
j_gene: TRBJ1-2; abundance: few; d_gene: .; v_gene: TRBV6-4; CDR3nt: TGTGCCAGCAGTTACTCGCGGTGGGGGGACGGATTAGGGAGGCGCTATGGCTACACCTTC; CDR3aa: CASSYSRWGDGLGRRYGYTF
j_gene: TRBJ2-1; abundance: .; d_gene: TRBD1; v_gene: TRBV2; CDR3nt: TGTGCCAGCAGAGATCCGGGACAGGCCTACAATGAGCAGTTCTTC; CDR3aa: CASRDPGQAYNEQFF
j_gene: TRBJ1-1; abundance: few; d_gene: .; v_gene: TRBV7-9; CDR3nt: TGTGCCAGCGCGGGCAGCATAAAAGCTTTCTTT; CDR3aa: CASAGSIKAFF
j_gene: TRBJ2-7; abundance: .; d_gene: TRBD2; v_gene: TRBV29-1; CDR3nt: TGCAGCGTTGAAGATCTAGCGGGCGAGCAGTACTTC; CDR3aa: CSVEDLAGEQYF
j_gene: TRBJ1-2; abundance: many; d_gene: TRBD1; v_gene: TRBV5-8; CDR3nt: TGTGCCAGCAGTCCCCCCCCCGGGACAGAATATGGCTACACCTTC; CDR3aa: CASSPPPGTEYGYTF
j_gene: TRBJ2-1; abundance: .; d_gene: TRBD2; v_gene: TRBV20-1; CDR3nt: TGCAGTGCTCCCCGACTAGCGGGAGGCACGAATGAGCAGTTCTTC; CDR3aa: CSAPRLAGGTNEQFF
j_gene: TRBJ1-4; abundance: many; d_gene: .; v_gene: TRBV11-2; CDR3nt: TGTGCCAGCAGCTTGGACATTTGGGCTAAAGGTGAAAAACTGTTTTTT; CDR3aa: CASSLDIWAKGEKLFF
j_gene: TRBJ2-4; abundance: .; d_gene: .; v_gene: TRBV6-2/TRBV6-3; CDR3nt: TGTGCCAGCAGTTACTCGGGACTTAACCTAGCCAAAAACATTCAGTACTTC; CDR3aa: CASSYSGLNLAKNIQYF
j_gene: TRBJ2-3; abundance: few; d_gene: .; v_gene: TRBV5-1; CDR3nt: TGCGCCAGCAGCGTGGCTAATTCGGTCTTTGGCACAGATACGCAGTATTTT; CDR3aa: CASSVANSVFGTDTQYF
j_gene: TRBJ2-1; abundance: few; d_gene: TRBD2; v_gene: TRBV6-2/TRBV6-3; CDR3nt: TGTGCCAGCACGGGGGGGAGCTCCTACAATGAGCAGTTCTTC; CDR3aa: CASTGGSSYNEQFF
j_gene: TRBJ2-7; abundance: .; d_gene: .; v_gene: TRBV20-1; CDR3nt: TGCAGTGCTAGAGGCCCGGACCTCTACGAGCAGTACTTC; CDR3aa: CSARGPDLYEQYF
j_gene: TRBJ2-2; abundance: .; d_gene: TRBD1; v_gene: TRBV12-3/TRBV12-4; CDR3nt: TGTGCCAGCAGCTTGGGACAGGGGGCCGGGGAGCTGTTTTTT; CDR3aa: CASSLGQGAGELFF
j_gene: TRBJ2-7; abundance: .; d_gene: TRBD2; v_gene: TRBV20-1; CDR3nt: TGCAGTGCTAGAAGGGGGGGGCGGCCGCGGGAGGAGGGGTCCTACGAGCAGTACTTC; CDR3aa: CSARRGGRPREEGSYEQYF
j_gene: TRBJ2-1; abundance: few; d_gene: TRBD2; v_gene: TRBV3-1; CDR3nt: TGTGCCAGCACCAACGGGAGCGGGAGGGCCTTTTGGAATGAGCAGTTCTTC; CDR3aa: CASTNGSGRAFWNEQFF
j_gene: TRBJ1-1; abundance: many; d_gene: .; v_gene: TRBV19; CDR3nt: TGTGCCAGTAGTATTTCAGGGGTGGCCACTGAAGCTTTCTTT; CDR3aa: CASSISGVATEAFF
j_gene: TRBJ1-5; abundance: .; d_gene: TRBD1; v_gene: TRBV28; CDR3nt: TGTGCCAGCAAAAACCGGGACAGGGCTCTACAGCCCCAGCATTTT; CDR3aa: CASKNRDRALQPQHF
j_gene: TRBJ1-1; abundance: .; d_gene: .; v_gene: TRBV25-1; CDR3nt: TGTGCCAGCAGTGAATTGGGGCAGGGAAGAACTGAAGCTTTCTTT; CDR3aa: CASSELGQGRTEAFF
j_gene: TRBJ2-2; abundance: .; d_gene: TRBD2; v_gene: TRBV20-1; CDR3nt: TGCAGTGCTAGGGCTAGCGGGAGCGGGACCGGGGAGCTGTTTTTT; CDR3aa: CSARASGSGTGELFF
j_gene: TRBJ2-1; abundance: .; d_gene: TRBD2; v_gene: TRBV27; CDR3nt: TGTGCCAGCAGGAGGACTAGCGGGACTTACGATGAGCAGTTCTTC; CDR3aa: CASRRTSGTYDEQFF
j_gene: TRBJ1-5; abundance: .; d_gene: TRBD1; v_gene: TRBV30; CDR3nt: TGTGCCTGCAGCGGGACAGTTAGCAATCAGCCCCAGCATTTT; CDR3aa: CACSGTVSNQPQHF
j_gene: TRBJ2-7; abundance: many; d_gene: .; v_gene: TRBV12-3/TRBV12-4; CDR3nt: TGTGCCAGCAGTTTACCGAAACTTGAGCAGTACTTC; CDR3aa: CASSLPKLEQYF
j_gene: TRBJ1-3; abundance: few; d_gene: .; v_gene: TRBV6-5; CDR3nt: TGTGCCAGCAGTTACTTTCCCGATAGGGGGGCCGGAAACACCATATATTTT; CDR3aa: CASSYFPDRGAGNTIYF
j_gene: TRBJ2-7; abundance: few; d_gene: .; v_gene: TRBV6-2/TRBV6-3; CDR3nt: TGTGCCAGCATCAGCTTTTCCTACGAGCAGTACTTC; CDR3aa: CASISFSYEQYF
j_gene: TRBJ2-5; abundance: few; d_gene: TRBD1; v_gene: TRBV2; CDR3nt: TGTGCCAGTGGGGACAGGGGTGGAGAAGAGACCCAGTACTTC; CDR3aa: CASGDRGGEETQYF
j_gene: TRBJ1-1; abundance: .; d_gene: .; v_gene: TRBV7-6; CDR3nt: TGTGCCAGCAGCTTAGCAGGGGCAGAGAACACTGAAGCTTTCTTT; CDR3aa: CASSLAGAENTEAFF
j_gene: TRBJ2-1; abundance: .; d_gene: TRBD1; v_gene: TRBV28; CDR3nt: TGTGCCAGCAGCCTTTTGACAGGGGACTACAATGAGCAGTTCTTC; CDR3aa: CASSLLTGDYNEQFF
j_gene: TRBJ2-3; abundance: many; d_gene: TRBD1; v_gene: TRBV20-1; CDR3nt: TGCAGTGCCCGAAAAGGACAGGGGGCTTATACGCAGTATTTT; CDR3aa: CSARKGQGAYTQYF
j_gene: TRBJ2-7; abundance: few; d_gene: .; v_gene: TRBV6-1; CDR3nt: TGTGCCAGCAGTTTGCCGGGTTATTACGAGCAGTACTTC; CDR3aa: CASSLPGYYEQYF
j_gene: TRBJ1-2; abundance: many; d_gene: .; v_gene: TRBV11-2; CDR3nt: TGTGCCAGCAGCTTAGACACTAACTATGGCTACACCTTC; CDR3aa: CASSLDTNYGYTF
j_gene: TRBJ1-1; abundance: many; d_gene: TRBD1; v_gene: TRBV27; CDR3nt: TGTGCCAGCAGTTTCCCCCCGGGACAGGGATTGAGCACTGAAGCTTTCTTT; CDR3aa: CASSFPPGQGLSTEAFF
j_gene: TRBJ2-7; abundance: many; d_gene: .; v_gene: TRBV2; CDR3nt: TGTGCCAGCAGTTCCACAAGGGAGCAGTACTTC; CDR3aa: CASSSTREQYF
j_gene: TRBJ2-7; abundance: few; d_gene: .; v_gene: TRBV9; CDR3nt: TGTGCCAGCAGCCCGAACAGCGGTAACTCCTACGAGCAGTACTTC; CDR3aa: CASSPNSGNSYEQYF
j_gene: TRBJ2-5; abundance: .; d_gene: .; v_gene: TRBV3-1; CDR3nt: TGTGCCAGCAGCCAAGATCAGGGGCGAGGGACCCAGTACTTC; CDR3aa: CASSQDQGRGTQYF
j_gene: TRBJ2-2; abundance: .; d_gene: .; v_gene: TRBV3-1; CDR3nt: TGTGCCAGCAGCCTCATTGCGGGGGCCGCCGGGGAGCTGTTTTTT; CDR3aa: CASSLIAGAAGELFF
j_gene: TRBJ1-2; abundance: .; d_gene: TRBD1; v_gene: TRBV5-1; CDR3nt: TGCGCCAGCAGAACAGGGGATAGAAACTATGGCTACACCTTC; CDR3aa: CASRTGDRNYGYTF
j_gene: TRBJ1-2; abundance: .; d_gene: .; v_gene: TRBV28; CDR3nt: TGTGCCAGCAGATCCAACAGTTACTATGGCTACACCTTC; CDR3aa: CASRSNSYYGYTF
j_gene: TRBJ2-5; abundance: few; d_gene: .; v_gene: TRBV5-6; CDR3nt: TGTGCCAGCAGCTTTATGAACCAAGAGACCCAGTACTTC; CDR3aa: CASSFMNQETQYF
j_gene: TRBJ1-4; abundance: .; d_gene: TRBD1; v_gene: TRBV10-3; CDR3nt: TGTGCCATCAGTGAGTCTGCAGGGGGTGAAAAACTGTTTTTT; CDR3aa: CAISESAGGEKLFF
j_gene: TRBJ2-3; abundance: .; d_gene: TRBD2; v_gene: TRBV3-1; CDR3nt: TGTGCCAGCAGCCGCGGGACTAGCGGGAGGGCCAAAGATACGCAGTATTTT; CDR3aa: CASSRGTSGRAKDTQYF
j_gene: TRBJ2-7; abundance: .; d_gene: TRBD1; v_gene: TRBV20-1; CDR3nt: TGCAGTGCTGGGAATCCCGGGACAGGGGACTACGAGCAGTACTTC; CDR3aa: CSAGNPGTGDYEQYF
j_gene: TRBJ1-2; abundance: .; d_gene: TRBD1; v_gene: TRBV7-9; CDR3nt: TGTGCCAGCAGCTTTAACTTGGGACAGCAGAATATCTATGGCTACACCTTC; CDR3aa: CASSFNLGQQNIYGYTF
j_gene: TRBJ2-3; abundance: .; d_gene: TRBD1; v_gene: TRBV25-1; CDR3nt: TGTGCCAGCAGTCAGACTGACAGGGCAGGGGCAGATACGCAGTATTTT; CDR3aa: CASSQTDRAGADTQYF
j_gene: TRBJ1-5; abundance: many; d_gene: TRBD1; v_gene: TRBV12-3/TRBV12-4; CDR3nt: TGTGCCAGCAGTTCACGACAGGGTCGCAATCAGCCCCAGCATTTT; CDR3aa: CASSSRQGRNQPQHF
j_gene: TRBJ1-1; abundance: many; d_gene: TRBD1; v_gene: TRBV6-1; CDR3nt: TGTGCCAGCAGCACCGGACAGGGGATTTCGGTGGGCTCTGAAGCTTTCTTT; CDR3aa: CASSTGQGISVGSEAFF
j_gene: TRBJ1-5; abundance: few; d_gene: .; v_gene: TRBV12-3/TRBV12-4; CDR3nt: TGTGCCAGCAGTACGGGACCGCTGGCGCAGCCCCAGCATTTT; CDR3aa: CASSTGPLAQPQHF
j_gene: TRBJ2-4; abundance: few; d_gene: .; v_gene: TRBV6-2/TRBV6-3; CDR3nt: TGTGCCAGCAGGGGCAGCCCCCTGACAAACATTCAGTACTTC; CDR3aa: CASRGSPLTNIQYF
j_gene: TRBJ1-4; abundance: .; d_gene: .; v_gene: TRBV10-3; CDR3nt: TGTGCCATCAGTGAGTTTCAAGGGACAACGAATGAAAAACTGTTTTTT; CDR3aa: CAISEFQGTTNEKLFF
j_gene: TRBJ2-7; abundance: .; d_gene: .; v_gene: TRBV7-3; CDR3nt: TGTGCCAGCAGCACCGGGACTCTGAGCTCCTACGAGCAGTACTTC; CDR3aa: CASSTGTLSSYEQYF
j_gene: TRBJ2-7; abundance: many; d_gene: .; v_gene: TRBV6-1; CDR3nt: TGTGCCAGCAGTGTGAGACGAAGAAAACTCTACGAGCAGTACTTC; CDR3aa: CASSVRRRKLYEQYF